This T cell receptor (beta chain) was recorded in a study of T cells in Graves' hyperthyroidism and ophthalmopathy. Findings and limits, study-wide: Blood also contained most expanded thyroid clonotypes above 0.001. Through a model of 13 V-J features, ophthalmopathy was separated from stable hyperthyroidism.

RNA transcripts gave rise to amplified TCR beta CDR3 regions. HTBI primers were employed in a first-round RT-PCR of the TCR CDR3. A single record per CDR3 protein comes from TCRdb applying MiXCR to the multiplex PCR reads. The sample shows around 500,000 distinct CDR3 sequences, approximately 14% of them seen only once. A lack of ophthalmopathy progression within 18 months defined stable Graves' hyperthyroidism. Per the germline V gene, CDR1 is MNHEY and CDR2 is SMNVEV (reference sequence). CDR3 length: 16 residues. The V and J ends lost 0 bases and 3 bases, in that order; junction bases with no gene match: 6. At least ten counts were recorded for this clonotype. Its antigen is as yet unknown.

Sequenced sample: blood. This TCR came from a young woman with Graves' hyperthyroidism. The V call is TRBV27, the J call TRBJ1-2; 8 nucleotides match TRBD1. The CDR3 DNA sequence: TGTGCCAGCAGTTTATCGGGGACAGGTGATGACTATGGCTACACCTTC. This sequence encodes CASSLSGTGDDYGYTF.